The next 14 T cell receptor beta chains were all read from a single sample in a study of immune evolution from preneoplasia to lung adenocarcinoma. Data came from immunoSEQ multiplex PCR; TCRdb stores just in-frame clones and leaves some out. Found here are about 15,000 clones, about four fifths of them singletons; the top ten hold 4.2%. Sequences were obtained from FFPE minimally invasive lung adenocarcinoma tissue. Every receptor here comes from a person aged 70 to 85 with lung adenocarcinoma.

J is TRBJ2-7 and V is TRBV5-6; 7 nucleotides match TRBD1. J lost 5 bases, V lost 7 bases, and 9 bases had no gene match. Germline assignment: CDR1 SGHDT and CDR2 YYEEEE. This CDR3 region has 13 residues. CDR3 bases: TGTGCCAGCTGCAGGGGGTTTCAGCACGAGCAGTACTTC. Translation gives CASCRGFQHEQYF.

This chain's CDR3 is CASSSSTVTTNEKLFF. In DNA, the CDR3 is TGTGCCAGCAGCTCGTCGACAGTTACAACTAATGAAAAACTGTTTTTT. The chain joins TRBV7-4 to TRBJ1-4, with D perhaps matching TRBD1 (5 bases). Per germline, CDR1 SGHVT and CDR2 SQSDAQ. The ends were cut back, 4 bases at V and 0 bases at J, with 12 bases in the middle. The CDR3 has 16 amino acids.

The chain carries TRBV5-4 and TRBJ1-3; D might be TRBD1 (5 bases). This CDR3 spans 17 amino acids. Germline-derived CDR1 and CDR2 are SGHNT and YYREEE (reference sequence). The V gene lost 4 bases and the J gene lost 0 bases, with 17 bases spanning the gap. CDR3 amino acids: CASSKGGTGSSGNTIYF. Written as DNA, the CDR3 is TGTGCCAGCAGCAAAGGAGGGACGGGAAGCTCTGGAAACACCATATATTTT.

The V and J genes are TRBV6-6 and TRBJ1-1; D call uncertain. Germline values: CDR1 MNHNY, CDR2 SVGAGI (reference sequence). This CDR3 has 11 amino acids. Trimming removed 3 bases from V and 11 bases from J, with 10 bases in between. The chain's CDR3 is CASSYEGYAFF. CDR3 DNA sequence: TGTGCCAGCAGTTATGAGGGTTATGCTTTCTTT.

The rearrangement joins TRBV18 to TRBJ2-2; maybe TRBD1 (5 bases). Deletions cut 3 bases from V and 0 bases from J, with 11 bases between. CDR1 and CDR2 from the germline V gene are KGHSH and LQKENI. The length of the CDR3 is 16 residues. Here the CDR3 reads CASSPIVTANTGELFF. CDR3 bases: TGTGCCAGCTCACCCATCGTGACAGCGAACACCGGGGAGCTGTTTTTT.

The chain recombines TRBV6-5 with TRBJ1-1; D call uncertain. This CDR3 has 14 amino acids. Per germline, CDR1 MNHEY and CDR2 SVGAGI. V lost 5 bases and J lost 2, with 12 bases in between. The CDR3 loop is CASSPEKSNTEAFF. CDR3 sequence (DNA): TGTGCCAGCAGTCCCGAAAAGAGTAACACTGAAGCTTTCTTT.

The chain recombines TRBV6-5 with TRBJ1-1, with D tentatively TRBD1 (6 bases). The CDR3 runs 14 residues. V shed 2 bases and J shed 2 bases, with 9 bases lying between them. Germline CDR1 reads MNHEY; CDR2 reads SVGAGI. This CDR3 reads CASSYGGTNTEAFF. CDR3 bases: TGTGCCAGCAGTTACGGGGGCACTAACACTGAAGCTTTCTTT.

CDR3 coding DNA: TGTGCCTGGAGTCATGGCAAAGAACGGGGAGCTTTCTTT. It is translated as CAWSHGKERGAFF. The rearrangement joins TRBV30 to TRBJ1-1; no reliable D call. Germline loops: CDR1 GTSNPN, CDR2 SVGIG (reference sequence). CDR3 length equals 13 residues. V dropped 2 bases and J dropped 10 bases, with 17 bases sitting between them.

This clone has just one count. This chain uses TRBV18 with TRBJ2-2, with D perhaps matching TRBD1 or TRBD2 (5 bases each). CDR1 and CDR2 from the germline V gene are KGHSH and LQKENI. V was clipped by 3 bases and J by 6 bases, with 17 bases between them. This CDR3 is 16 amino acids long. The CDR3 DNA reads TGTGCCAGCTCACCGAGAGAGGGGCCGGCGGCCGGGGAGCTGTTTTTT. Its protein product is CASSPREGPAAGELFF.

CDR3 DNA: TGTGCCAGCAGCCCCCCGGCCGCAGATACGCAGTATTTT. It translates to CASSPPAADTQYF. This chain connects TRBV7-2 to TRBJ2-3; D remains ambiguous. The CDR3 length is 13 residues. From germline, CDR1 is SGHTA and CDR2 FQGNSA. Trimming cost V 5 bases and J 4 bases, with 10 bases left between them. The variable domain in full, with the rest retrieved from reference TRBV7-2 and TRBJ2-3, is GAGVSQSPSNKVTEKGKDVELRCDPISGHTALYWYRQSLGQGLEFLIYFQGNSAPDKSGLPSDRFSAERTGGSVSTLTIQRTQQEDSAVYLCASSPPAADTQYFGPGTRLTVL.

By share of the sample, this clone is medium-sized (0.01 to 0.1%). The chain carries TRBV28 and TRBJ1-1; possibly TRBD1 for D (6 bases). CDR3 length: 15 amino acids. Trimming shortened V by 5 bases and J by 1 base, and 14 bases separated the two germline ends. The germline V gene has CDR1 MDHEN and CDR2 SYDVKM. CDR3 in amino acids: CASSLRWGANTEAFF. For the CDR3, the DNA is TGTGCCAGCAGTCTTCGGTGGGGGGCGAACACTGAAGCTTTCTTT.

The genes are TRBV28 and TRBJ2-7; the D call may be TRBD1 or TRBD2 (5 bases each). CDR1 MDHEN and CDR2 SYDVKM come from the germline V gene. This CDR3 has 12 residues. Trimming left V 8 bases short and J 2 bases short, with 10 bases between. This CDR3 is CASERGAYEQYF. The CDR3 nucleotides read TGTGCCAGCGAGAGAGGGGCCTACGAGCAGTACTTC.

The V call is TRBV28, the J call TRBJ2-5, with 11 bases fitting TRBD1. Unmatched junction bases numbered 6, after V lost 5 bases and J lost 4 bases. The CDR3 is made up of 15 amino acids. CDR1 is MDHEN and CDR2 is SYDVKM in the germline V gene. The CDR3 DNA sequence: TGTGCCAGCAGTCATTCCGGGACAGGGGGAGAGACCCAGTACTTC. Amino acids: CASSHSGTGGETQYF.

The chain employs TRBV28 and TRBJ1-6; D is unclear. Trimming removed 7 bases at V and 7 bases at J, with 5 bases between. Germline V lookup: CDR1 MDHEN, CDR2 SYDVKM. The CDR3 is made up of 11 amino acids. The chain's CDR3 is CASNGNSPLHF. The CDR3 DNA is TGTGCCAGCAATGGGAATTCACCCCTCCACTTT. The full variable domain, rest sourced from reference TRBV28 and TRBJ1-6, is DVKVTQSSRYLVKRTGEKVFLECVQDMDHENMFWYRQDPGLGLRLIYFSYDVKMKEKGDIPEGYSVSREKKERFSLILESASTNQTSMYLCASNGNSPLHFGNGTRLTVT.